A selection of T cell receptor beta chains follows, all from one sample in a study of shared clonotypes between healthy human individuals. TCRdb's copy holds only in-frame clones and misses some; the assay was immunoSEQ multiplex PCR. This sample carries more than 600,000 clones, around 92% of them seen once, and the ten largest clones take more than 20%. What was sequenced was naive CD8+ T cells sorted from blood. Receptor source: a man in his thirties or forties in good health. Each CDR3 is given with its conserved first and last residue. The order of the fields is D gene, V gene, J gene, clone size, CDR3 DNA, CDR3 protein. D genes are given only for firm matches. Expanded clones are given a class, and other clones once, few, many or no size at all.

-	TRBV28	TRBJ1-1	-	TGTGCCAGCAGCGCACCTGAAACGATAACTGAAGCTTTCTTT	CASSAPETITEAFF
-	TRBV28	TRBJ2-7	once	TGTGCCAGCAGTTTTTACAACTCCTACGAGCAGTACTTC	CASSFYNSYEQYF
-	TRBV13	TRBJ1-2	-	TGTGCCAGCAGGCTAAGAGGGGAGGCTGATGGCTACACCTTC	CASRLRGEADGYTF
TRBD1	TRBV5-1	TRBJ2-1	-	TGCGCCAGCAGCGCCGGGACAGGGCCTTATGAGCAGTTCTTC	CASSAGTGPYEQFF
-	TRBV28	TRBJ1-1	-	TGTGCCAGCATCTTGGGGTTGGACACTGAAGCTTTCTTT	CASILGLDTEAFF
TRBD2	TRBV27	TRBJ2-7	-	TGTGCCAGCAGTTTACGGGGACTAGCGGGAGACCTCGGCGAGCAGTACTTC	CASSLRGLAGDLGEQYF
TRBD2	TRBV11-2	TRBJ2-5	-	TGTGCCAGCAGCCAGACTAGCGGGAGCGCAGAGACCCAGTACTTC	CASSQTSGSAETQYF
TRBD1	TRBV7-9	TRBJ2-5	-	TGTGCCAGCAGGGATTTCAGGGGGACCAAAGAGACCCAGTACTTC	CASRDFRGTKETQYF
-	TRBV27	TRBJ2-5	-	TGTGCCAGCAGTTCCCACCGGGGATCGCTTACGGAGACCCAGTACTTC	CASSSHRGSLTETQYF
TRBD1	TRBV27	TRBJ1-1	-	TGTGCCAGCAGTACGGGACAGCAGAACACTGAAGCTTTCTTT	CASSTGQQNTEAFF
-	TRBV23-1	TRBJ1-5	-	TGCGCCAGCAGTCCCAGTGAGGCTCAGCCCCAGCATTTT	CASSPSEAQPQHF
TRBD2	TRBV5-3	TRBJ2-7	-	TGTGCCAGAAGCTTGAGGTTACCAGGACTAGCGGGCATTCCCCACGAGCAGTACTTC	CARSLRLPGLAGIPHEQYF
-	TRBV7-9	TRBJ2-7	-	TGTGCCAGCAGCTTAGCGGGGACCTACGAGCAGTACTTC	CASSLAGTYEQYF
TRBD2	TRBV29-1	TRBJ2-3	-	TGCAGCGTCCTTATTCCCCGCGTGGGGGAGGGCGGCACAGATACGCAGTATTTT	CSVLIPRVGEGGTDTQYF
TRBD2	TRBV15	TRBJ2-7	-	TGTGCCACCAGCAGTCAAACATTAGCGGGGGGGCTCGAGCAGTACTTC	CATSSQTLAGGLEQYF
TRBD1	TRBV6-5	TRBJ2-7	-	TGTGCCAGCAGTCCACCGGACAGGGCTGCCTACGAGCAGTACTTC	CASSPPDRAAYEQYF